Below are 20 T cell receptor beta chains sequenced from a single sample in a study of T cells in women clearing cervical HPV infection. Clones were read by immunoSEQ multiplex PCR, and TCRdb kept only the in-frame ones, dropping some. The sample data list about 16,000 clones. The sequencing input was blood buffy coat. These receptors came from a woman aged 18 to 75 with a cervical HPV16 infection that either progressed to CIN3+ or cleared (not recorded which).

For this clone: The CDR3 end lies 3 residues beyond the end of the read and is filled in from the germline J gene. V usage is TRBV20-1 and J usage is TRBJ2-7, with 7 bases matching TRBD1. The CDR3 totals 11 residues. Looked up from germline, CDR1 is DFQATT and CDR2 is SNEGSKA (reference sequence). V lost 5 bases to trimming and J lost 3 bases; unmatched junction nucleotides: 1. CDR3 DNA, as far as it was read: TGCAGTGCTGGGGACAGCTACGAG. This encodes CSAGDSYE. The whole CDR3 protein is CSAGDSYEQYF.

Comments on this clone: The CDR3 is cut off 3 residues early in the read; its end comes from the germline J gene. This chain joins TRBV20-1 and TRBJ2-3, with TRBD2 matching over 9 bases. Germline-derived CDR1 and CDR2 are DFQATT and SNEGSKA (reference sequence). The CDR3 loop spans 15 amino acids. The CDR3 protein is CSARVSSGNQETQYF. Partial CDR3 DNA: TGCAGTGCTAGAGTGTCTAGCGGGAATCAAGAGACG.

As concerns this clone: The read comes to an end 3 residues before the CDR3 does, leaving the germline J gene to fill in the end. The V call is TRBV10-1, the J call TRBJ2-7; maybe TRBD1 (5 bases). The CDR3 totals 16 residues. Germline V gene lookup returns CDR1 WNHNN and CDR2 SYGVQD (reference sequence). With 0 bases removed from V and 5 bases from J, the gap between germline ends came to 17 bases. The CDR3 DNA, read in part, is TGCGCCAGCAGTGAGTCGAGGACACCCCAGAGCCACGAG. This encodes CASSESRTPQSHE. The complete CDR3 sequence is CASSESRTPQSHEQYF.

Concerning this clone itself: Coverage ceases 3 residues before the CDR3 finishes, and the germline J gene fills in the end. The gene calls are TRBV7-6 and TRBJ2-4, with D perhaps TRBD1 or TRBD2 (5 bases each). CDR3 length: 13 amino acids. Germline V lookup: CDR1 SGHVS, CDR2 FNYEAQ. CDR3 sequence: CASSPTNTGGQYF. Incomplete CDR3 DNA: TGTGCCAGCAGCCCCACCAACACAGGAGGT.

Comments on this clone: The CDR3 is cut off 3 residues early in the read; its end comes from the germline J gene. Other DNA sequences within the sample encode an identical CDR3. The chain combines TRBV18 with TRBJ2-3; D might be TRBD1 (6 bases). V lost 5 bases and J 4 bases, leaving 10 bases between the germline ends. CDR1 KGHSH and CDR2 LQKENI come from the germline V gene. The CDR3 covers 13 residues. The CDR3 sequence: CASSVQGSDTQYF. Partial CDR3 DNA: TGTGCCAGCTCAGTCCAGGGGTCAGATACG. Full variable domain (remainder filled in from reference TRBV18 and TRBJ2-3): NAGVMQNPRHLVRRRGQEARLRCSPMKGHSHVYWYRQLPEEGLKFMVYLQKENIIDESGMPKERFSAEFPKEGPSILRIQQVVRGDSAAYFCASSVQGSDTQYFGPGTRLTVL.

The DNA read from the CDR3 is TGTGCCAGCAGCCCGGTAGGGGGGGGGCTGGAGACC. It specifies CASSPVGGGLET. Given in full, the CDR3 is CASSPVGGGLETQYF. V gene TRBV7-8 combines with J gene TRBJ2-5, with a possible D match to TRBD2 (7 bases). The read gets to within 3 residues of the CDR3 end, and the germline J gene fills in the rest. Trimming cost V 5 bases and J 5 bases, with 18 bases left between them. CDR1 SGHVS and CDR2 FQNEAQ come from the germline V gene. CDR3 length equals 15 residues.

About this clone itself: The sequence runs out 3 residues before the end of the CDR3; the remainder is reconstructed from the germline J gene. The chain uses TRBV6-2 or TRBV6-3 and TRBJ2-7; 12 nucleotides line up with TRBD1. Germline V gene data show CDR1 as MNHEY and CDR2 as SVGEGT. CDR3 length: 17 residues. The trim removed 6 bases at V and 3 bases at J, leaving 12 bases unmatched. Incomplete CDR3 DNA: TGTGCCAGCAGAACCGGGACAGGGGGCGGTTTAGTCTACGAG. Translating it yields CASRTGTGGGLVYE. The CDR3 as a whole reads CASRTGTGGGLVYEQYF.

Comments on this clone: The sequence runs out 3 residues before the end of the CDR3; the remainder is reconstructed from the germline J gene. The V gene is TRBV20-1, the J gene TRBJ2-7; possibly TRBD1 for D (5 bases). V lost 2 bases to trimming and J lost 3 bases, with 17 bases between them. The germline gives CDR1 DFQATT, CDR2 SNEGSKA (reference sequence). The CDR3 is 15 residues long. This CDR3 reads CSARFQGQVFYEQYF. CDR3 DNA, as far as it was read: TGCAGTGCTAGATTCCAGGGCCAGGTGTTCTACGAG.

The CDR3 reads CSAKTDGGYTF. CDR3 bases read: TGCAGTGCTAAGACAGACGGAGGC. This chain links TRBV20-1 with TRBJ1-2, with a possible D match to TRBD1 (5 bases). The read terminates 3 residues ahead of where the CDR3 ends, so the germline J gene completes it. From germline, CDR1 is DFQATT and CDR2 SNEGSKA (reference sequence). There are 11 residues in the CDR3.

Details on this clone: Read data end 3 residues before the CDR3 end; the end is taken from the germline J gene. J is TRBJ2-2 and V is TRBV2; perhaps TRBD1 as D (6 bases). The germline gives CDR1 SNHLY, CDR2 FYNNEI. The CDR3 sequence is 16 residues long. CDR3 DNA, as far as it was read: TGTGCCAGCAGAGCCACAGGGTGGAGGATTAATGAAAAG. Translation: CASRATGWRINEK. The CDR3, in full, reads CASRATGWRINEKLFF. Looking up the rest from reference TRBV2 and TRBJ2-2 gives the full variable domain: EPEVTQTPSHQVTQMGQEVILRCVPISNHLYFYWYRQILGQKVEFLVSFYNNEISEKSEIFDDQFSVERPDGSNFTLKIRSTKLEDSAMYFCASRATGWRINEKLFFGEGSRLTVL.

Remarks on this clone: Read sequence stops 3 residues before the CDR3 end, and the germline J gene provides the missing end. Other nucleotide sequences in the sample specify the same CDR3. V and J are TRBV18 and TRBJ2-7; 11 bases align to TRBD1. This CDR3 spans 16 amino acids. V was clipped by 3 bases and J by 2 bases; unmatched bases: 6. Per germline, CDR1 KGHSH and CDR2 LQKENI. The CDR3 spells CASSPLTGQGAYEQYF. The covered CDR3 bases are TGTGCCAGCTCACCTCTTACGGGACAGGGGGCCTACGAG. Filled out from reference TRBV18 and TRBJ2-7, the complete variable domain reads NAGVMQNPRHLVRRRGQEARLRCSPMKGHSHVYWYRQLPEEGLKFMVYLQKENIIDESGMPKERFSAEFPKEGPSILRIQQVVRGDSAAYFCASSPLTGQGAYEQYFGPGTRLTVT.

Remarks on this clone: Read coverage stops 3 residues before the CDR3 terminus; the germline J gene supplies the remainder. The V and J genes are TRBV7-6 and TRBJ2-6; no reliable D call. CDR3 length equals 15 residues. The germline V and J ends were trimmed by 5 bases and 1 base, with 9 bases remaining between them. The germline V gene encodes CDR1 SGHVS and CDR2 FNYEAQ. The DNA read from the CDR3 is TGTGCCAGCAGCCTCCCCGTATCTGGGGCCAACGTC. Translation: CASSLPVSGANV. In full, the CDR3 reads CASSLPVSGANVLTF.

For this clone: Sequencing ends 3 residues short of the CDR3 end; the germline J gene provides the rest. This chain connects TRBV5-6 to TRBJ1-4; a weak D match, TRBD1 (5 bases). Germline CDR1 is SGHDT and CDR2 is YYEEEE. The CDR3 is 15 amino acids. Trimming took 1 base from V and 5 from J, leaving 12 bases between them. CDR3 DNA, as far as it was read: TGTGCCAGCAGCTTGTTAGCGGGGGGGAATGAAAAA. As protein: CASSLLAGGNEK. The CDR3 in its entirety is CASSLLAGGNEKLFF.

About this clone: The read is 3 residues too short to cover the CDR3 end, so that end is filled in from the germline J gene. The chain links TRBV7-6 to TRBJ1-1; D gene unclear. The ends were cut back, 5 bases at V and 4 bases at J, with 11 bases in the middle. CDR3 length: 13 residues. Germline CDR1 reads SGHVS; CDR2 reads FNYEAQ. Incomplete CDR3 DNA: TGTGCCAGCAGCATAAGAACTCGCACTGAA. Translated: CASSIRTRTE. The entire CDR3 reads CASSIRTRTEAFF.

Regarding this clone: Coverage ceases 3 residues before the CDR3 finishes, and the germline J gene fills in the end. The rearrangement joins TRBV11-2 to TRBJ2-7; 11 nucleotides agree with TRBD2. The V gene's germline CDR1 is SGHAT and CDR2 FQNNGV. The trim removed 6 bases at V and 1 base at J, leaving 5 bases unmatched. The CDR3 is 15 amino acids. The sequenced part of the CDR3 DNA is TGTGCCAGCAGATATAGCGGGGGGGTTTCCTACGAG. Translation: CASRYSGGVSYE. The complete CDR3 sequence is CASRYSGGVSYEQYF.

As regards this clone: The sequenced fragment ends 3 residues before the CDR3 boundary, so the rest is inferred from the germline J gene. The chain has TRBV20-1 and TRBJ1-5; the D gene is possibly TRBD1 (5 bases). Trimming pared 3 bases from V and 7 bases from J, leaving 13 bases between. The CDR3 has 13 amino acids. Germline loops: CDR1 DFQATT, CDR2 SNEGSKA (reference sequence). The CDR3 bases that were read are TGCAGTGCTAGGAATCGACAGACGCAGCCC. This encodes CSARNRQTQP. The complete CDR3 reads CSARNRQTQPQHF.

Note on this clone: The observed sequence ends 3 residues before the CDR3 terminus, with the missing tail filled in from the germline J gene. This sequence joins TRBV5-6 and TRBJ1-2; TRBD1 is a possible D gene (6 bases). CDR1 is SGHDT, CDR2 YYEEEE, per germline. The V gene lost 0 bases and the J gene lost 5 bases, with 8 bases spanning the gap. The CDR3 has 13 residues. The CDR3 DNA, read in part, is TGTGCCAGCAGCTTGGGGGACACATATGGC. Its protein is CASSLGDTYG. The full-length CDR3 reads as CASSLGDTYGYTF.

About this clone itself: The CDR3 is cut off 3 residues early in the read; its end comes from the germline J gene. The chain couples TRBV7-2 to TRBJ1-2; unclear D gene. From germline, CDR1 is SGHTA and CDR2 FQGNSA. The CDR3 extends over 15 amino acids. CDR3 DNA, as far as it was read: TGTGCCAGCAGCAATTACCTAGCGGGAGCGAACGAC. Translating it yields CASSNYLAGAND. The entire CDR3 sequence reads CASSNYLAGANDYTF.

In regard to this clone: Read sequence stops 3 residues before the CDR3 end, and the germline J gene provides the missing end. The chain is built from TRBV19 and TRBJ1-5; D perhaps matches TRBD1 (5 bases). The V and J ends lost 5 bases and 4 bases respectively, with 12 bases between them. The length of the CDR3 is 14 residues. The germline gives CDR1 LNHDA, CDR2 SQIVND (reference sequence). The sequenced CDR3 bases are TGTGCCAGTAGTCGAGGGGAGGGGAATCAGCCC. Its protein is CASSRGEGNQP. The whole CDR3 sequence reads CASSRGEGNQPQHF. The full variable domain, in which reference TRBV19 and TRBJ1-5 provide the parts outside the CDR3, is DGGITQSPKYLFRKEGQNVTLSCEQNLNHDAMYWYRQDPGQGLRLIYYSQIVNDFQKGDIAEGYSVSREKKESFPLTVTSAQKNPTAFYLCASSRGEGNQPQHFGDGTRLSIL.

Judged by frequency, this clone is medium-sized. The CDR3 extends 3 residues past the end of the read, so its final part is completed from the germline J gene. The gene calls are TRBV20-1 and TRBJ2-3; D is possibly TRBD2 (5 bases). The germline V gene has CDR1 DFQATT and CDR2 SNEGSKA (reference sequence). V was pared by 6 bases and J by 2 bases, with 21 bases between. CDR3 length: 16 residues. The sequenced part of the CDR3 DNA is TGCAGTGCCAATAAGTTGGGAGCGGATTACACAGATACG. It is translated as CSANKLGADYTDT. The whole CDR3 protein reads CSANKLGADYTDTQYF.